Presented here are 4 T cell receptor beta chains from one specimen sequenced in a study of shared clonotypes between healthy human individuals. Libraries were prepared by immunoSEQ multiplex PCR; TCRdb keeps only in-frame clonotypes and omits some of them. The sample has hundreds of thousands of clones, 79% seen once. The sample taken for sequencing was PBMCs. The receptor set was obtained from a middle-aged woman in good health. Some clones in this sample may be carry-over from other donors' samples.

The chain couples TRBV6-5 to TRBJ2-3; D ambiguous. The CDR3 is 12 residues long. V lost 5 bases and J 6 bases, leaving 9 bases between the germline ends. Germline CDR1 and CDR2: MNHEY and SVGAGI. The CDR3 region has the DNA TGTGCCAGCAGTAGGGTGCCGGATACGCAGTATTTT. Its protein is CASSRVPDTQYF.

This chain joins TRBV27 and TRBJ1-2, with D uncertain. Germline V CDR1 and CDR2: MNHEY, SMNVEV (reference sequence). V was trimmed by 0 bases and J by 4 bases, leaving 12 bases between them. The CDR3 covers 15 residues. CDR3 coding DNA: TGTGCCAGCAGTTTATCGTTAAGGGCCGGCTATGGCTACACCTTC. Translated: CASSLSLRAGYGYTF.

V usage is TRBV7-6 and J usage is TRBJ2-1, with no clear D. The CDR3 runs 14 residues. CDR1 and CDR2 (germline): SGHVS, FNYEAQ. Trimming left V 5 bases short and J 5 bases short, with 13 bases between. Here the CDR3 reads CASSPRTGHNEQFF. CDR3 coding DNA: TGTGCCAGCAGCCCTAGGACCGGCCACAATGAGCAGTTCTTC.

This chain connects TRBV19 to TRBJ1-4; no reliable D call. V lost 9 bases, J lost 11 bases, and 19 bases lay in between. CDR3 length equals 13 residues. Germline assignment: CDR1 LNHDA and CDR2 SQIVND (reference sequence). This CDR3 is CASRAGSPDKLFF. In DNA, the CDR3 is TGTGCCAGCCGAGCGGGATCCCCGGACAAACTGTTTTTT.